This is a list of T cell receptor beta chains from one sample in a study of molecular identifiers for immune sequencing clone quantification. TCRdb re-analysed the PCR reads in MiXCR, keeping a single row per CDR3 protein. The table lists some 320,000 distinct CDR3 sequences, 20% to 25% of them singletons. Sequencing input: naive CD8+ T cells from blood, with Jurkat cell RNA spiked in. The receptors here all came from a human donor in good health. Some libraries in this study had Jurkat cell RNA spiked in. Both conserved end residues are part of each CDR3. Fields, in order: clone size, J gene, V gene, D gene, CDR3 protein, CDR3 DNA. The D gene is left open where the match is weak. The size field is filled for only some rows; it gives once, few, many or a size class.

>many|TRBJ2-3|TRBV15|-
CATSRDFWAGGATDTQYF
TGTGCCACCAGCAGAGATTTCTGGGCCGGAGGGGCGACAGATACGCAGTATTTT
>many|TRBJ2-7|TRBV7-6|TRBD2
CASSLAALAGGYEQYF
TGTGCCAGCAGCTTAGCGGCGCTAGCGGGAGGGTACGAGCAGTACTTC
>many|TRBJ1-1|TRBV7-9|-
CASSHLATEAFF
TGTGCCAGCAGCCATCTGGCCACTGAAGCTTTCTTT
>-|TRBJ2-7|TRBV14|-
CASSQATGLFYGQYF
TGTGCCAGCAGCCAAGCAACAGGGCTGTTCTACGGGCAGTACTTC
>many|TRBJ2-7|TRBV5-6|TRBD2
CASSFNTGGDEQYF
TGTGCCAGCAGCTTTAACACCGGGGGGGACGAGCAGTACTTC
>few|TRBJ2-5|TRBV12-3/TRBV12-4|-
CASTRGSGETQYF
TGTGCCAGCACCCGGGGAAGTGGAGAGACCCAGTACTTC
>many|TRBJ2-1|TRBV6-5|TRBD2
CASSSGTSWVDEQFF
TGTGCCAGCAGTTCTGGGACTAGCTGGGTCGATGAGCAGTTCTTC
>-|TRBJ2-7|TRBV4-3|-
CASSQGLAGSSYEQYF
TGCGCCAGCAGCCAAGGTCTGGCAGGGAGCTCCTACGAGCAGTACTTC
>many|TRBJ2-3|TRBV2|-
CASRDPTSVTDTQYF
TGTGCCAGCCGGGACCCGACTTCAGTCACAGATACGCAGTATTTT
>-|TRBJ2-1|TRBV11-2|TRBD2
CAGSLDPSGYNEQFF
TGTGCCGGCAGCTTAGATCCTAGCGGCTACAATGAGCAGTTCTTC
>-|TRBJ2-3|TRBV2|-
CASKGIGVFSSTDTQYF
TGTGCCAGCAAGGGGATCGGGGTCTTCTCTAGCACAGATACGCAGTATTTT
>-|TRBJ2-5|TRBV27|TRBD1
CASSLFARGTQETQYF
TGTGCCAGCAGTTTATTCGCCAGGGGGACACAAGAGACCCAGTACTTC
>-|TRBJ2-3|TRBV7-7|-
CASSSGAGDTQYF
TGTGCTAGCAGCTCGGGGGCCGGGGATACGCAGTATTTT
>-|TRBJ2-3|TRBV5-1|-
CASSPTLGTDTQYF
TGCGCCAGCAGCCCAACCTTGGGCACAGATACGCAGTATTTT
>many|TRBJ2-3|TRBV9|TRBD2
CASSVAAGGTTDTQYF
TGTGCCAGCAGCGTAGCAGCGGGAGGCACCACAGATACGCAGTATTTT
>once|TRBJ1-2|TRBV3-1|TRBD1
CASIQDWDSNYGYTF
TGTGCCAGCATCCAAGATTGGGACAGCAACTATGGCTACACCTTC
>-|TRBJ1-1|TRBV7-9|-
CASSYGAAEAFF
TGTGCCAGCAGTTATGGGGCGGCAGAGGCTTTCTTT
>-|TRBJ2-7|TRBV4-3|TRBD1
CASRQDRTGTSYEQYF
TGCGCCAGCAGACAAGATAGGACAGGGACGTCCTACGAGCAGTACTTC
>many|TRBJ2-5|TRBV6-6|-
CASSYSTGGAEETQYF
TGTGCCAGCAGTTACTCGACTGGGGGGGCGGAAGAGACCCAGTACTTC
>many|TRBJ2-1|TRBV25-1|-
CASSVGSHYNEQFF
TGTGCCAGCAGTGTGGGGTCCCACTACAATGAGCAGTTCTTC
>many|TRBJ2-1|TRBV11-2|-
CASSPFPTEGVFF
TGTGCCAGCAGCCCCTTTCCCACAGAGGGAGTGTTCTTC
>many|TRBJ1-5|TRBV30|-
CAWSLGTASNQPQHF
TGTGCCTGGAGTCTCGGGACGGCGAGCAATCAGCCCCAGCATTTT
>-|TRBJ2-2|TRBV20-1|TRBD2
CSATPGTSGRFFAGELFF
TGCAGTGCTACCCCCGGGACTAGCGGGAGGTTTTTCGCCGGGGAGCTGTTTTTT
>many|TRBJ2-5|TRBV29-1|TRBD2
CSVELPGSLAGVEETQYF
TGCAGCGTTGAATTACCCGGATCCTTAGCGGGAGTTGAGGAGACCCAGTACTTC
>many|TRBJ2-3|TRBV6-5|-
CASSYYRSTDTQYF
TGTGCCAGCAGTTACTACCGGAGCACAGATACGCAGTATTTT
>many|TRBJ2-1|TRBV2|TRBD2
CARGLAGYNEQFF
TGTGCCAGGGGACTAGCGGGATACAATGAGCAGTTCTTC
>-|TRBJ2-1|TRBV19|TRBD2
CASNPTSDLYNEQFF
TGTGCCAGTAACCCGACTAGCGACTTGTACAATGAGCAGTTCTTC
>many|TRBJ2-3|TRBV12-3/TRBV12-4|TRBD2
CASSPLSGGTDTQYF
TGTGCCAGCAGTCCTCTTAGCGGGGGCACAGATACGCAGTATTTT
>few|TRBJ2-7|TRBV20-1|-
CSAYPTAELTYEQYF
TGCAGTGCTTATCCTACAGCTGAACTAACCTACGAGCAGTACTTC
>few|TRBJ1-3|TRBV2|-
CASTLNIIRVLSGNTIYF
TGTGCCAGCACTCTGAACATAATCAGGGTACTCTCTGGAAACACCATATATTTT
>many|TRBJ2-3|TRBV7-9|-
CASSGTVPTDTQYF
TGTGCCAGCAGCGGTACGGTTCCAACAGATACGCAGTATTTT
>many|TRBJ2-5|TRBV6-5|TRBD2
CASSYSPGGSQETQYF
TGTGCCAGCAGTTACTCGCCGGGGGGGAGTCAAGAGACCCAGTACTTC
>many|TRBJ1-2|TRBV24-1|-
CATSTGSYGYTF
TGTGCCACCAGTACGGGGAGCTATGGCTACACCTTC
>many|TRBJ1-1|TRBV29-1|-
CSVESGLNTEAFF
TGCAGCGTTGAATCCGGATTGAACACTGAAGCTTTCTTT
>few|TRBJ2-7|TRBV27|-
CASSYRGAAAYEQYF
TGTGCCAGCAGTTACCGCGGAGCGGCGGCCTACGAGCAGTACTTC
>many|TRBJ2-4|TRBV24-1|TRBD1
CATSDEGTALAKNIQYF
TGTGCCACCAGTGACGAAGGGACAGCCCTGGCCAAAAACATTCAGTACTTC
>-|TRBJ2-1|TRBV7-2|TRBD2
CACSLVAGGSSYSEQFF
TGTGCCTGCAGCTTAGTTGCGGGAGGGAGCTCCTACAGTGAGCAGTTCTTC
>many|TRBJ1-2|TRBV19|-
CASSMQGLDYGYTF
TGTGCCAGTAGTATGCAGGGGCTTGACTATGGCTACACCTTC
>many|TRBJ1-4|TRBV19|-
CASSSSPVLSEKLFF
TGTGCCAGTAGTAGTTCTCCGGTGTTAAGTGAAAAACTGTTTTTT
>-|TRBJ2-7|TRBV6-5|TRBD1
CASSSPGTGSDEQYF
TGTGCCAGCAGTTCCCCCGGGACAGGGTCTGACGAGCAGTACTTC
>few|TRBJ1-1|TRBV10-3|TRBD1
CAISESRDRGRNTEAFF
TGTGCCATCAGTGAGTCCCGGGACAGGGGAAGGAACACTGAAGCTTTCTTT
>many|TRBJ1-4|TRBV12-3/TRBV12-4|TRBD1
CASSPSTGEVLNEKLFF
TGTGCCAGCAGTCCGTCGACAGGGGAGGTTTTAAATGAAAAACTGTTTTTT
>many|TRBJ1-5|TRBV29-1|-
CSVGTVDQPQHF
TGCAGCGTTGGGACAGTGGATCAGCCCCAGCATTTT
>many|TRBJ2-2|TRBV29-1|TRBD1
CSVKTGQGAVGELFF
TGCAGCGTAAAAACCGGACAGGGGGCGGTCGGGGAGTTGTTTTTT
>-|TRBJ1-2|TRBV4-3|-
CASSQDRGGSGYTF
TGCGCCAGCAGCCAAGACAGGGGCGGCAGTGGCTACACCTTC
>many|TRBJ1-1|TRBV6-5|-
CATKEDSAMNTEAFF
TGTGCCACCAAAGAGGACAGTGCCATGAACACTGAAGCTTTCTTT
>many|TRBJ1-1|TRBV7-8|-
CASSFPQSLNTEAFF
TGTGCCAGCAGCTTTCCTCAGAGTTTGAACACTGAAGCTTTCTTT
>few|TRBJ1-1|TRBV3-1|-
CASSQETQNTEAFF
TGTGCCAGCAGCCAAGAGACGCAGAACACTGAAGCTTTCTTT
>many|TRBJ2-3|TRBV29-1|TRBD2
CSAPGLGTDTQYF
TGCAGCGCGCCGGGACTAGGCACAGATACGCAGTATTTT
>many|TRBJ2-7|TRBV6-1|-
CASSLARPYEQYF
TGTGCCAGCAGTCTGGCCAGGCCCTACGAGCAGTACTTC
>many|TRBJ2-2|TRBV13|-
CASSSDQLNTGELFF
TGTGCCAGCAGCTCAGACCAACTGAACACCGGGGAGCTGTTTTTT
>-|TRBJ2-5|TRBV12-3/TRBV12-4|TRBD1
CASSRPVSTGEAETQYF
TGTGCCAGCAGTAGACCCGTCTCGACAGGGGAGGCAGAGACCCAGTACTTC
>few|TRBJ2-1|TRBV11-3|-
CASSWGGREEQFF
TGTGCCAGCAGCTGGGGGGGCAGGGAGGAGCAGTTCTTC
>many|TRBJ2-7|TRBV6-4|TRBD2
CASSPTSGSRSYEQYF
TGTGCCAGCAGCCCCACTAGCGGGTCTCGCTCCTACGAGCAGTACTTC
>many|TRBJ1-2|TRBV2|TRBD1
CASTWTGGYYGYTF
TGTGCCAGCACTTGGACAGGGGGTTATTATGGCTACACCTTC
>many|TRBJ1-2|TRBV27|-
CASSSSQNYGYTF
-
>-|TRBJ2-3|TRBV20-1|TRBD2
CSARDSPRLATSTDTQYF
TGCAGTGCTAGAGATTCCCCGAGACTAGCGACTAGCACAGATACGCAGTATTTT
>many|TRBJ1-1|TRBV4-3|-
CASSQGQTMNTEAFF
TGCGCCAGCAGCCAAGGACAGACTATGAACACTGAAGCTTTCTTT
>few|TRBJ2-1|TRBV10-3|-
CAISESAKSSYNEQFF
TGTGCCATCAGTGAGTCCGCCAAGAGCTCCTACAATGAGCAGTTCTTC
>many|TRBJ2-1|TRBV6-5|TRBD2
CASSYSISRDYVNEQFF
TGTGCCAGCAGTTACTCGATAAGTCGGGACTACGTCAATGAGCAGTTCTTC